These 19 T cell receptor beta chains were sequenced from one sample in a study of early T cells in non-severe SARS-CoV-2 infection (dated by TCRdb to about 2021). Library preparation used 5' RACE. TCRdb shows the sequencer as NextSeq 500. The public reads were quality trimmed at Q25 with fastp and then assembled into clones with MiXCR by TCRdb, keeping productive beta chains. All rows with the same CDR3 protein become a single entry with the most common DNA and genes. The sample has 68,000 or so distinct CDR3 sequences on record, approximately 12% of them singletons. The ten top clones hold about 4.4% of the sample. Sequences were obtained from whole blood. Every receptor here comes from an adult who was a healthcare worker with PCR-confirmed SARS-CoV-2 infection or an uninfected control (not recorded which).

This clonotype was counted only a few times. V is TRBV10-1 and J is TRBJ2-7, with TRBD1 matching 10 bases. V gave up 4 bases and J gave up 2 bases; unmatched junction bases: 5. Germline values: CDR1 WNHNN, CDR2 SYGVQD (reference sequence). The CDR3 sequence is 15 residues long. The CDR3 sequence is CASSGGTGAPYEQYF. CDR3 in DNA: TGCGCCAGCAGTGGCGGGACAGGGGCACCCTACGAGCAGTACTTC.

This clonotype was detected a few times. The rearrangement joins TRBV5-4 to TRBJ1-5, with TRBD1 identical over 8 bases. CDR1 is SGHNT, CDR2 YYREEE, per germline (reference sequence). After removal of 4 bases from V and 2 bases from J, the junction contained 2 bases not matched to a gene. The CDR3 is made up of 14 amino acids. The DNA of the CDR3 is TGTGCCAGCAGCGCAGGGGGCGGCAATCAGCCCCAGCATTTT. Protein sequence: CASSAGGGNQPQHF.

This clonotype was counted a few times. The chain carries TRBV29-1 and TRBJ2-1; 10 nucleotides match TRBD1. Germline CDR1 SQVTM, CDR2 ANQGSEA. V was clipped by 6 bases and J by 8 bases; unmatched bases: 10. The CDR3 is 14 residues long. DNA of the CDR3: TGCAGCGTCGTGGGACAGGGGATGGGACATGAGCAGTTCTTC. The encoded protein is CSVVGQGMGHEQFF.

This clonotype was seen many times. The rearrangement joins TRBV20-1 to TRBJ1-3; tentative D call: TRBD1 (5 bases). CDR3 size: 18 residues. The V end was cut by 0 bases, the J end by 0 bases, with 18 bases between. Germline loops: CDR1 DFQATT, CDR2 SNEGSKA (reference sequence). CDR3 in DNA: TGCAGTGCTAGAGACCCAAGGGACGGGACCCGCTCTGGAAACACCATATATTTT. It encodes CSARDPRDGTRSGNTIYF.

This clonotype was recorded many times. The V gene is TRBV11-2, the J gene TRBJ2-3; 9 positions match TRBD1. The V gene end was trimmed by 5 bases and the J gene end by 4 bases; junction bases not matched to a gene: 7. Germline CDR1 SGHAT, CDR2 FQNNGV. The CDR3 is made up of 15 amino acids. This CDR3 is CASSTHRGRADTQYF. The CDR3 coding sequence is TGTGCCAGCAGCACACACAGGGGGCGCGCAGATACGCAGTATTTT.

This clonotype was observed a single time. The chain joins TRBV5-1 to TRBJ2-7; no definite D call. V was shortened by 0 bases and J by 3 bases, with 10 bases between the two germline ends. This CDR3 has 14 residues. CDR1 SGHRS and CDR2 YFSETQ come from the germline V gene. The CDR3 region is CASSLGHSDYEQYF. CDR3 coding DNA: TGCGCCAGCAGCTTGGGGCACAGCGACTACGAGCAGTACTTC.

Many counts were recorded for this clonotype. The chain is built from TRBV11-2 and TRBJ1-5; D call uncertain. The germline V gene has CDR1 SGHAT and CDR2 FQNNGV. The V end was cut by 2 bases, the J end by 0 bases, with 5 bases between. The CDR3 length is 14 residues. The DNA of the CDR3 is TGTGCCAGCAGCTTAAGTAGTAGCAATCAGCCCCAGCATTTT. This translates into CASSLSSSNQPQHF. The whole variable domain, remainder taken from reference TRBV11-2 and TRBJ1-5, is EAGVAQSPRYKIIEKRQSVAFWCNPISGHATLYWYQQILGQGPKLLIQFQNNGVVDDSQLPKDRFSAERLKGVDSTLKIQPAKLEDSAVYLCASSLSSSNQPQHFGDGTRLSIL.

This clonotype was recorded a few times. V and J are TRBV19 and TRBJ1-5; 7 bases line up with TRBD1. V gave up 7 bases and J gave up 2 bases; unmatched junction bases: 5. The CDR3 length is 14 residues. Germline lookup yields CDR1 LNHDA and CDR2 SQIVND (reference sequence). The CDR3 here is CASNTGVRNQPQHF. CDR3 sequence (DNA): TGTGCCAGTAATACAGGGGTCCGCAATCAGCCCCAGCATTTT.

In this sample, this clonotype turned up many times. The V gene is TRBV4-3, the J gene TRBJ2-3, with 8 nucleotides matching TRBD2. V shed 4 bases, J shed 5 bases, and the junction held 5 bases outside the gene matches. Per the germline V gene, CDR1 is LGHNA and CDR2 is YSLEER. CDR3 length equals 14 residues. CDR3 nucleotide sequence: TGCGCCAGCAGCCCCGGACTAGCACTAGATACGCAGTATTTT. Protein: CASSPGLALDTQYF.

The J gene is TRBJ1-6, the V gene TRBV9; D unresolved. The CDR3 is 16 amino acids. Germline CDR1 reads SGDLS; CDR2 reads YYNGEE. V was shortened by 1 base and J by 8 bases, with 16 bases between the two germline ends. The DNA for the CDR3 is TGTGCCAGCAGCGTAAAGAGAGAGGGCGCATATTCACCCCTCCACTTT. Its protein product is CASSVKREGAYSPLHF. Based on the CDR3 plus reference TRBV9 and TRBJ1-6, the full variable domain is DSGVTQTPKHLITATGQRVTLRCSPRSGDLSVYWYQQSLDQGLQFLIQYYNGEERAKGNILERFSAQQFPDLHSELNLSSLELGDSALYFCASSVKREGAYSPLHFGNGTRLTVT.

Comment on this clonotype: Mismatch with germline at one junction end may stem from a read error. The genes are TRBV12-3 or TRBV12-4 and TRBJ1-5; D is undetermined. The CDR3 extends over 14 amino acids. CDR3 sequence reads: CASGAVPSNQPQHF. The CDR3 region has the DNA TGTGCCAGCGGCGCAGTCCCAAGCAACCAGCCCCAGCATTTT.

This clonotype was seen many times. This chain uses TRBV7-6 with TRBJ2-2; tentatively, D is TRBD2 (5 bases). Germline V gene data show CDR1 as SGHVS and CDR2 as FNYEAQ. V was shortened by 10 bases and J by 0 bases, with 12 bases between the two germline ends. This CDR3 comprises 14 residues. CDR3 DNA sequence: TGTGCCATGGGGAGCCTCGCGAACACCGGGGAGCTGTTTTTT. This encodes CAMGSLANTGELFF.

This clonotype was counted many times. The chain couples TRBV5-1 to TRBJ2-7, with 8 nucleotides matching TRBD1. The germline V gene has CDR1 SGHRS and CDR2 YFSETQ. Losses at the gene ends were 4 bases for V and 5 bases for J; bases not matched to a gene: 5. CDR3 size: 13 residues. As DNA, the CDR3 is TGCGCCAGCAGCACGGACAGGGAAAACGAGCAGTACTTC. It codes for CASSTDRENEQYF. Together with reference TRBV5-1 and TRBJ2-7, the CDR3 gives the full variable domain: KAGVTQTPRYLIKTRGQQVTLSCSPISGHRSVSWYQQTPGQGLQFLFEYFSETQRNKGNFPGRFSGRQFSNSRSEMNVSTLELGDSALYLCASSTDRENEQYFGPGTRLTVT.

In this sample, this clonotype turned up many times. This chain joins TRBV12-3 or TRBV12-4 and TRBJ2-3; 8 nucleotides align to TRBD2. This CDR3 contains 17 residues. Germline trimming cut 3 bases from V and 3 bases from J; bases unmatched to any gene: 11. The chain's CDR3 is CASSFYSGDDGTDTQYF. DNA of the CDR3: TGTGCCAGCAGTTTTTATAGCGGGGACGATGGTACAGATACGCAGTATTTT.

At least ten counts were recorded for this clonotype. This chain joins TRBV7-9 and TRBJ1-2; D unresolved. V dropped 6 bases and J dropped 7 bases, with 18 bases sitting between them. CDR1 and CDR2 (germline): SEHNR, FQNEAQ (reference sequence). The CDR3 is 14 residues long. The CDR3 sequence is CASRPPGESRGYTF. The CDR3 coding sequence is TGTGCCAGCAGACCCCCCGGCGAGTCGCGTGGCTACACCTTC.

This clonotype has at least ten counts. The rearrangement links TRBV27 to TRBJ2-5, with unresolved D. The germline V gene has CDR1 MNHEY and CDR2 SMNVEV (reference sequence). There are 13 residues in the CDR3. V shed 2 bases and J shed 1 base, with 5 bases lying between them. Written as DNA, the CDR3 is TGTGCCAGCAGTTTACGTTTCCAAGAGACCCAGTACTTC. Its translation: CASSLRFQETQYF.

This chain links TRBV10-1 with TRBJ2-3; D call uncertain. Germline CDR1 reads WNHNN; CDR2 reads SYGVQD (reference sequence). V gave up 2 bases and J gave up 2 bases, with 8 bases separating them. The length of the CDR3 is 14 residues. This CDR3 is CASSEVQLTDTQYF. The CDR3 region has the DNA TGCGCCAGCAGTGAGGTTCAGCTCACAGATACGCAGTATTTT.

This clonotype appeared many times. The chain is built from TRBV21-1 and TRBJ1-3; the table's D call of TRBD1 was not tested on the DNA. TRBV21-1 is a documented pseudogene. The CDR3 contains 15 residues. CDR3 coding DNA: TGTGCCAGCAGCCTAAGACGGGACTCTGGAAACACCATATATTTT. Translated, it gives CASSLRRDSGNTIYF.

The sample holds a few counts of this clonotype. CDR3 protein: CASSPRLAGVHTGELFF. CDR3 DNA sequence: TGTGCCAGCAGCCCAAGACTAGCGGGGGTCCACACCGGGGAGCTGTTTTTT. The chain carries TRBV14 and TRBJ2-2; the match to TRBD2 covers 12 bases. Germline V gene data show CDR1 as SGHDN and CDR2 as FVKESK. V dropped 4 bases and J dropped 3; count of bases not matched to a gene: 6. This CDR3 is 17 amino acids long.